The present T cell receptor (beta chain) was sequenced within a study of blood T cell repertoires in COVID-19. At the level of the study: Acute and convalescent COVID-19 samples came from the United States, Italy and Spain.

CDR3 size: 12 residues. V was trimmed by 5 bases and J by 2 bases, leaving 7 bases between them. Germline loops: CDR1 SGHAT, CDR2 FQNNGV. Authors' processing steps: The assay estimated nucleated cells by amplifying reference gene primers. The repertoire was sequenced with immunoSEQ multiplex PCR; TCRdb's copy has only in-frame clones and lacks some. Clonal size and the V and J genes are those of that table, whereas D and trimming came from the DNA. The table has about 250,000 clones, around 85% seen once. The sample comprised peripheral blood. The V call is TRBV11-2, the J call TRBJ2-7; D is perhaps TRBD1 (5 bases). The source is a woman older than 75 with acute or convalescent COVID-19. This CDR3 is CASSQGTYEQYF. The CDR3 DNA is TGTGCCAGCAGCCAGGGAACCTACGAGCAGTACTTC.